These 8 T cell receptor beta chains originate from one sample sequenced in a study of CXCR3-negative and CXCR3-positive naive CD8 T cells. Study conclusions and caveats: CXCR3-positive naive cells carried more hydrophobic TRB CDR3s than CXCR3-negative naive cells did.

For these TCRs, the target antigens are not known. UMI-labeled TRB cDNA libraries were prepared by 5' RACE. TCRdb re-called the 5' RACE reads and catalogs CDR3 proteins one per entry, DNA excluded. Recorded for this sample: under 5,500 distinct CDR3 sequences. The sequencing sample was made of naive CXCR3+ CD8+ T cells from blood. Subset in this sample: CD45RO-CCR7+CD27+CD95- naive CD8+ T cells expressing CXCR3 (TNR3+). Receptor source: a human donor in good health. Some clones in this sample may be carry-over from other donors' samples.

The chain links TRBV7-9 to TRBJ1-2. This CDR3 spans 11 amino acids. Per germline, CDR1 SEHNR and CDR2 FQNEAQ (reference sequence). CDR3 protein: CASSSDYGYTF.

The CDR3 loop is CASSPGQGAHDGYTF. The chain combines TRBV4-1 with TRBJ1-2; checking the TCRdb D call of TRBD1 is not possible without DNA. The CDR3 contains 15 residues. Germline V gene sequence: CDR1 MGHRA, CDR2 YSYEKL.

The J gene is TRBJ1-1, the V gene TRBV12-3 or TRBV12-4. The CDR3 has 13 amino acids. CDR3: CASSFSLNTEAFF.

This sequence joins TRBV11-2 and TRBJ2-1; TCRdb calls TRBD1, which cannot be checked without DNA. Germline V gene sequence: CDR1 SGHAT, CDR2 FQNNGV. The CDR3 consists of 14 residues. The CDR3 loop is CASSPLDYYNEQFF.

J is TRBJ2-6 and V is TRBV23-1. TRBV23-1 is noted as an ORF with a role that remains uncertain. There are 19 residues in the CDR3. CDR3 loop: CASSQSSRDLGSGANVLTF.

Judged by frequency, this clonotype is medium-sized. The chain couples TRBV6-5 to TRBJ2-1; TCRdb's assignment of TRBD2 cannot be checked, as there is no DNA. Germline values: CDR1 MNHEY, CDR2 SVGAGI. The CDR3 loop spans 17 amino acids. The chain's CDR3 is CASSYGGLAGFDNEQFF.

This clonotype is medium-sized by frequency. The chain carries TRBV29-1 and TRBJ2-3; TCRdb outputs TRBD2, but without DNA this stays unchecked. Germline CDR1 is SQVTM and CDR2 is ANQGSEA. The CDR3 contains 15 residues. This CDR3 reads CGLAGDIGGTDTQYF.

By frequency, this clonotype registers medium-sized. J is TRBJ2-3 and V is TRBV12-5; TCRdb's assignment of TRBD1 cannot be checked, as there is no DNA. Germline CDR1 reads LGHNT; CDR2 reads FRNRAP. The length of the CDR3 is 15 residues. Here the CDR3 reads CASGWDRGPADTQYF. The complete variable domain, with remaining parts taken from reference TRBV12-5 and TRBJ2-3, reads DARVTQTPRHKVTEMGQEVTMRCQPILGHNTVFWYRQTMMQGLELLAYFRNRAPLDDSGMPKDRFSAEMPDATLATLKIQPSEPRDSAVYFCASGWDRGPADTQYFGPGTRLTVL.